A single sample is the source of the 10 T cell receptor beta chains below, sequenced in a study of blood T cell repertoires in COVID-19. Using immunoSEQ multiplex PCR, the repertoire was profiled, and TCRdb retains in-frame clones only, with some absent. The profile shows over 150,000 clones, roughly 80% of them singletons. The sample was peripheral blood. The receptors come from a man in his sixties or seventies with active or convalescent COVID-19.

The chain recombines TRBV6-5 with TRBJ1-2; TRBD1 matches 8 bases. The CDR3 contains 15 residues. V trimming: 10 bases; J trimming: 2 bases; junction bases outside the gene matches: 12. Germline V lookup: CDR1 MNHEY, CDR2 SVGAGI. CDR3 residues: CATRSGGAMNYGYTF. Written as DNA, the CDR3 is TGTGCCACCCGATCAGGGGGCGCGATGAACTATGGCTACACCTTC.

This clone appeared a single time. The rearrangement uses TRBV4-3 and TRBJ2-1; D is possibly TRBD2 (6 bases). The length of the CDR3 is 13 residues. The germline V gene encodes CDR1 LGHNA and CDR2 YSLEER. V was cut by 0 bases and J by 15 bases, with 15 bases left in between. In nucleotides, the CDR3 is TGCGCCAGCAGCCAAGATCAGGTGGCGGGACGGTTCTTC. This translates into CASSQDQVAGRFF.

This chain uses TRBV28 with TRBJ1-6, with TRBD1 matching over 11 bases. The germline gives CDR1 MDHEN, CDR2 SYDVKM. The CDR3 consists of 15 residues. Unmatched junction bases numbered 7, after V lost 6 bases and J lost 9 bases. For the CDR3, the DNA is TGTGCCAGCAGCCTGGGGACAGGGGGTTTTTCACCCCTCCACTTT. This sequence encodes CASSLGTGGFSPLHF.

This rearrangement joins TRBV19 to TRBJ1-5; the match to TRBD1 covers 12 bases. The CDR3 is 17 amino acids. Looked up from germline, CDR1 is LNHDA and CDR2 is SQIVND (reference sequence). V lost 5 bases, J lost 2 bases, and 7 bases stayed unmatched. The CDR3 DNA reads as TGTGCCAGTAGTTCCGGGACAGGGGGCGCGGGCAATCAGCCCCAGCATTTT. Amino acids: CASSSGTGGAGNQPQHF.

The V gene is TRBV18, the J gene TRBJ1-1; D is undetermined. V lost 3 bases and J 0 bases, leaving 17 bases between the germline ends. Germline-derived CDR1 and CDR2 are KGHSH and LQKENI. This CDR3 is built from 17 residues. The CDR3 nucleotides read TGTGCCAGCTCACCGCCCGAGGGCAGGAGAATGAACACTGAAGCTTTCTTT. Translating gives CASSPPEGRRMNTEAFF.

The V gene is TRBV28, the J gene TRBJ2-1; TRBD2 aligns across 7 bases. CDR1 is MDHEN, CDR2 SYDVKM, per germline. This CDR3 is 14 amino acids long. V trimming: 3 bases; J trimming: 12 bases; junction bases outside the gene matches: 11. The CDR3 nucleotides read TGTGCCAGCAGTTTCGCAGGGAGGGAAGGTGGGCAGTTCTTC. It codes for CASSFAGREGGQFF.

This clone was seen a few times. This sample includes further DNA sequences coding for the same CDR3. This chain uses TRBV18 with TRBJ1-1; TRBD1 agrees at 8 bases. The CDR3 totals 14 residues. The ends lost 6 bases at V and 5 bases at J; junction bases unmatched: 8. CDR1 is KGHSH, CDR2 LQKENI, per germline. CDR3 DNA sequence: TGTGCCAGCTCCGGTGGACAGGGAAAAACTGAAGCTTTCTTT. This encodes CASSGGQGKTEAFF.

V and J are TRBV5-1 and TRBJ1-1; tentatively, D is TRBD1 (6 bases). CDR3 length: 14 amino acids. V lost 4 bases, J lost 3 bases, and 13 bases lay in between. CDR1 is SGHRS, CDR2 YFSETQ, per germline. The CDR3 is CASSEWTDHTEAFF. CDR3 bases: TGCGCCAGCAGCGAGTGGACAGACCACACTGAAGCTTTCTTT.

The chain uses TRBV25-1 and TRBJ1-6, with 8 nucleotides matching TRBD1. Per germline, CDR1 MGHDK and CDR2 SYGVNS. The CDR3 spans 14 residues. J gave up 10 bases and V 6 bases, and 8 bases lay outside the gene matches. CDR3 loop: CASRDGQGVSPLHF. The DNA for the CDR3 is TGTGCCAGCAGGGACGGACAGGGTGTCTCACCCCTCCACTTT.

This clone showed up just once. The chain recombines TRBV5-1 with TRBJ1-1, with a possible D match to TRBD1 (6 bases). Germline V CDR1 and CDR2: SGHRS, YFSETQ. Trimming cost V 3 bases and J 0 bases, with 15 bases left between them. This CDR3 spans 16 amino acids. The CDR3 coding sequence is TGCGCCAGCAGCTACCTGTCGGACAGCCTGAACACTGAAGCTTTCTTT. Residues: CASSYLSDSLNTEAFF.